A selection of T cell receptor beta chains follows, all from one sample in a study of CD8 T cells in Susac syndrome. TCRdb ran MiXCR on the immunoSEQ multiplex PCR reads and lists one entry per CDR3 protein. The sample includes some 99,000 distinct CDR3 sequences, 96% of them seen just once. Sequenced sample: CD4+ T cells from PBMCs. These receptors originate from a human donor in good health. The CDR3 runs from the conserved cysteine through the conserved F or W. Each record gives: J gene, D gene, clone size, V gene, CDR3 protein, CDR3 DNA. A D gene is named only where the DNA matches it firmly. Clone size is stated in some rows and not others, as once, few, many or a class when expanded.

>TRBJ1-5|NA|NA|TRBV7-2
CASSLGPNQGVGSNQPQHF
TGTGCCAGCAGCTTAGGTCCAAACCAAGGGGTTGGGAGCAATCAGCCCCAGCATTTT
>TRBJ2-5|TRBD1|NA|TRBV5-1
CASSLLGQQETQYF
TGCGCCAGCAGCTTGTTGGGACAGCAAGAGACCCAGTACTTC
>TRBJ2-5|NA|NA|TRBV20-1
CSGNGGQRETQYF
TGCAGTGGCAACGGGGGGCAACGGGAGACCCAGTACTTC
>TRBJ1-1|NA|NA|TRBV30
CAWRLTENTEAFF
TGTGCCTGGAGGCTGACAGAGAACACTGAAGCTTTCTTT
>TRBJ2-7|TRBD1|NA|TRBV5-4
CASSSNRGYEQYF
TGTGCCAGCAGCTCGAACAGGGGCTACGAGCAGTACTTC
>TRBJ2-5|NA|NA|TRBV28
CASSLISAGRLGETQYF
TGTGCCAGCAGTTTAATTTCGGCAGGGAGGTTGGGGGAGACCCAGTACTTC
>TRBJ2-7|NA|NA|TRBV6-2/TRBV6-3
CASSYSYGKSYEQYF
TGTGCCAGCAGTTACTCCTACGGAAAGAGCTACGAGCAGTACTTC
>TRBJ2-7|TRBD1|NA|TRBV3-1
CASSQPGQGKFYEQYF
TGTGCCAGCAGCCAGCCGGGACAGGGAAAATTCTACGAGCAGTACTTC
>TRBJ2-7|TRBD1|NA|TRBV28
CASSSGGWGEYF
TGTGCCAGCAGTTCAGGGGGCTGGGGGGAGTACTTC
>TRBJ2-2|TRBD1|NA|TRBV6-1
CASRGTGRPGELFF
TGTGCCAGCAGGGGGACAGGCCGGCCCGGGGAGCTGTTTTTT
>TRBJ2-7|NA|once|TRBV3-1
CASRQSRDEQYF
TGTGCCAGCAGGCAATCCCGGGACGAGCAGTACTTC
>TRBJ2-6|NA|NA|TRBV6-5
CASTANGANVLTF
TGTGCCAGCACCGCGAACGGGGCCAACGTCCTGACTTTC
>TRBJ2-1|TRBD1|NA|TRBV5-1
CASSSQDRGRYNEQFF
TGCGCCAGCAGCTCCCAGGACAGGGGGCGTTACAATGAGCAGTTCTTC
>TRBJ1-5|TRBD1|NA|TRBV18
CASSLTGVGQPQHF
TGTGCCAGCTCCCTGACAGGGGTTGGTCAGCCCCAGCATTTT
>TRBJ2-2|NA|NA|TRBV25-1
CASSVTANTGELFF
TGTGCCAGCAGTGTCACAGCGAACACCGGGGAGCTGTTTTTT
>TRBJ1-2|NA|NA|TRBV18
CASSGTMTNYGYTF
TGTGCCAGCTCCGGGACGATGACTAACTATGGCTACACCTTC
>TRBJ2-3|NA|NA|TRBV5-6
CASSLTGFGTDTQYF
TGTGCCAGCAGCCTCACCGGATTCGGCACAGATACGCAGTATTTT
>TRBJ2-1|TRBD2|NA|TRBV28
CASSFSGRQNNEQFF
TGTGCCAGCAGTTTTAGCGGGAGACAGAACAATGAGCAGTTCTTC